This is a list of T cell receptor beta chains from one sample in a study of CD8 T cells in Susac syndrome. TCRdb ran MiXCR on the immunoSEQ multiplex PCR reads and lists one entry per CDR3 protein. The profile shows more than 150,000 distinct CDR3 sequences, approximately 95% of them singletons. The sequenced sample consisted of CD8+ T cells from PBMCs. All receptors come from a human donor with Susac syndrome. Both conserved end residues are part of each CDR3. The D gene is left open where the match is weak.

D gene: NA; J gene: TRBJ1-1; V gene: TRBV7-9; CDR3 DNA: TGTGCCAGCCATGCCACTGAAGCTTTCTTT; CDR3 protein: CASHATEAFF
D gene: NA; J gene: TRBJ1-4; V gene: TRBV4-2; CDR3 DNA: TGTGCCAGCAGCCAAGAGTACAGAGATAATGAAAAACTGTTTTTT; CDR3 protein: CASSQEYRDNEKLFF
D gene: NA; J gene: TRBJ2-2; V gene: TRBV29-1; CDR3 DNA: TGCAGCGTCCGGGCGGCAAACACCGGGGAGCTGTTTTTT; CDR3 protein: CSVRAANTGELFF
D gene: NA; J gene: TRBJ2-2; V gene: TRBV10-3; CDR3 DNA: TGTGCCATCAGAGGAGTGAGCACCGGGGAGCTGTTTTTT; CDR3 protein: CAIRGVSTGELFF
D gene: NA; J gene: TRBJ1-3; V gene: TRBV5-1; CDR3 DNA: TGCGCCAGCAGCTTCGGGGCCAGGGCTGGAAACACCATATATTTT; CDR3 protein: CASSFGARAGNTIYF
D gene: TRBD2; J gene: TRBJ2-7; V gene: TRBV29-1; CDR3 DNA: TGCAGCGTGTCCGGGACTAGCGGCGCTAGCTCCTACGAGCAGTACTTC; CDR3 protein: CSVSGTSGASSYEQYF
D gene: NA; J gene: TRBJ1-6; V gene: TRBV27; CDR3 DNA: TGTGCCAGCAGTCCACAGGGATATAATTCACCCCTCCACTTT; CDR3 protein: CASSPQGYNSPLHF
D gene: TRBD1; J gene: TRBJ1-2; V gene: TRBV3-1; CDR3 DNA: TGTGCCAGCAGCCAGGAGGGGGCGCGGGGAGGCTACACCTTC; CDR3 protein: CASSQEGARGGYTF
D gene: NA; J gene: TRBJ2-5; V gene: TRBV7-3; CDR3 DNA: TGTGCCAGCAGCTTATATGGCCAAGAGACCCAGTACTTC; CDR3 protein: CASSLYGQETQYF
D gene: NA; J gene: TRBJ2-1; V gene: TRBV5-4; CDR3 DNA: TGTGCTTATGACCAGTACAATGAGCAGTTCTTC; CDR3 protein: CAYDQYNEQFF
D gene: NA; J gene: TRBJ1-1; V gene: TRBV3-1; CDR3 DNA: TGTGCCAGCAGCCATAAAACAGGGTGGGCTGAAGCTTTCTTT; CDR3 protein: CASSHKTGWAEAFF
D gene: NA; J gene: TRBJ2-6; V gene: TRBV20-1; CDR3 DNA: TGCAGTGCTAGAAAAACAGGTACCGGGGCCAACGTCCTGACTTTC; CDR3 protein: CSARKTGTGANVLTF
D gene: NA; J gene: TRBJ1-5; V gene: TRBV5-6; CDR3 DNA: TGTGCCAGCAGCCTTGGGGTTAACATCATGCCCCAGCATTTT; CDR3 protein: CASSLGVNIMPQHF